Reported below is one T cell receptor beta chain. No antigen is known for it. Assay used: immunoSEQ multiplex PCR; TCRdb lists only in-frame clones, some missing. The sample gives about 130,000 clones, about 87% of which show up once; over 5.5% is in the top ten. This record comes from a study of T cell responses to AZD1222 COVID-19 vaccine. Study details: Researchers grouped second doses given at about 4 or about 12 weeks into one pool.

Study observations and caveats: Increased Spike-specific TCR breadth and depth were observed after two AZD1222 doses.

V lost 7 bases and J 4 bases, leaving 9 bases between the germline ends. CDR3 length equals 12 residues. Germline V CDR1 and CDR2: LGHDT, YNNKEL (reference sequence). The TCR was taken from an adult in good health. V and J are TRBV3-1 (or the pseudogene TRBV3-2) and TRBJ2-3; D not certain. The sample consisted of peripheral blood, taken on day 0 of AZD1222 vaccination. CDR3 coding DNA: TGTGCCAGCACCTCAGTTTCAGATACGCAGTATTTT. Its protein product is CASTSVSDTQYF.